A selection of T cell receptor beta chains follows, all from one sample in a study of regulatory T cells in long-lasting Graves disease. TCRdb analysed the multiplex PCR reads with MiXCR anew, one entry per CDR3 protein. The sample holds roughly 500,000 distinct CDR3 sequences; roughly a fifth are singletons and the top ten take roughly 7.7%. The sequencing used peripheral blood mononuclear cells (PBMCs), collected when the disease was refractory, from a patient treated with antithyroid drugs. Every receptor here comes from a female donor with Graves disease. The CDR3 runs from the conserved cysteine through the conserved F or W. A D gene is named only where the DNA matches it firmly. Clone sizes are given selectively: once, few, many, or a class where the clone is expanded.

D gene	clone size	V gene	J gene	CDR3 protein	CDR3 DNA
.	many	TRBV9	TRBJ1-2	CASSGARTQGYTF	TGTGCCAGCAGCGGAGCCCGCACTCAGGGCTACACCTTC
TRBD2	.	TRBV28	TRBJ2-1	CASSPTSGVNEQFF	TGTGCCAGCAGCCCGACTAGCGGGGTCAATGAGCAGTTCTTC
.	.	TRBV6-1	TRBJ2-7	CASKDPGHYRTYEQYF	TGTGCCAGCAAGGACCCGGGCCACTACAGAACCTACGAGCAGTACTTC
.	many	TRBV28	TRBJ1-1	CASSSPTVITEAFF	TGTGCCAGCAGTTCGCCGACAGTCATCACTGAAGCTTTCTTT
.	.	TRBV20-1	TRBJ1-4	CSARLRANEKLFF	TGCAGTGCCCGATTGAGAGCTAATGAAAAACTGTTTTTT
.	.	TRBV7-9	TRBJ1-1	CASSLPPRFEAFF	TGTGCCAGCAGCCTCCCCCCACGTTTTGAAGCTTTCTTT
.	few	TRBV29-1	TRBJ1-4	CSVVWENKLFF	TGCAGCGTTGTCTGGGAGAATAAACTGTTTTTT
.	many	TRBV28	TRBJ1-6	CASSLWAANSPLHF	TGTGCCAGCAGTTTATGGGCAGCCAATTCACCCCTCCACTTT
TRBD2	many	TRBV12-3/TRBV12-4	TRBJ2-5	CASRSRTSGQETQYF	TGTGCCAGCAGATCCCGGACTAGCGGTCAAGAGACCCAGTACTTC
.	few	TRBV30	TRBJ1-6	CARSKGYNSPLHF	TGTGCCCGGAGTAAAGGGTACAATTCACCCCTCCACTTT
.	many	TRBV6-5	TRBJ1-6	CASSYATYNSPLHF	TGTGCCAGCAGTTACGCCACCTATAATTCACCCCTCCACTTT
TRBD2	few	TRBV13	TRBJ2-2	CASSLGLREGTGELFF	TGTGCCAGCAGCTTAGGCCTCAGGGAGGGGACCGGGGAGCTGTTTTTT
TRBD1	many	TRBV6-1	TRBJ1-1	CATGQGAWGDTEAFF	TGTGCCACAGGACAGGGGGCTTGGGGGGACACTGAAGCTTTCTTT
TRBD1	.	TRBV10-3	TRBJ1-1	CAISERGTGGIEAFF	TGTGCCATCAGTGAGCGTGGGACAGGGGGCATAGAGGCTTTCTTT
.	few	TRBV7-2	TRBJ1-4	CASSLFGGVDEKLFF	TGTGCCAGCAGCTTATTTGGGGGCGTAGACGAAAAACTGTTTTTT
.	.	TRBV6-5	TRBJ2-2	CASSYLSWGRSNTGELFF	TGTGCCAGCAGTTACCTTTCATGGGGCAGATCGAACACCGGGGAGCTGTTTTTT
.	many	TRBV5-1	TRBJ1-1	CASSLEGAVSEAFF	TGCGCCAGCAGCTTGGAAGGGGCAGTATCTGAAGCTTTCTTT
.	.	TRBV5-4	TRBJ2-5	CASGDQGTQYF	TGTGCCAGTGGGGATCAAGGGACCCAGTACTTC
.	.	TRBV6-5	TRBJ1-1	CASSYSEGDEAFF	TGTGCCAGCAGTTACTCGGAGGGGGATGAAGCTTTCTTT
.	.	TRBV5-1	TRBJ2-2	CASSLSGTKTGELFF	TGCGCCAGCAGCTTGAGTGGGACAAAAACCGGGGAGCTGTTTTTT
.	.	TRBV12-3/TRBV12-4	TRBJ2-3	CASSLNDKGVTQYF	TGTGCCAGCAGTTTGAATGATAAGGGGGTTACGCAGTATTTT
.	.	TRBV24-1	TRBJ1-5	CATSDEPGRPQHF	TGTGCCACCAGTGATGAGCCGGGACGGCCCCAGCATTTT
.	few	TRBV12-3/TRBV12-4	TRBJ2-7	CASSFLGFEQYF	TGTGCCAGCAGTTTTTTGGGCTTCGAGCAGTACTTC
.	.	TRBV12-5	TRBJ1-3	CASDGQNPSGNTIYF	TGTGCTAGTGACGGACAGAACCCATCTGGAAACACCATATATTTT
.	few	TRBV9	TRBJ1-5	CASSVDGTFGQPQHF	TGTGCCAGCAGCGTTGATGGGACCTTTGGGCAGCCCCAGCATTTT
.	many	TRBV27	TRBJ1-1	CASVGPNREGDTEAFF	TGTGCCAGCGTCGGACCGAACAGGGAAGGTGACACTGAAGCTTTCTTT
.	many	TRBV2	TRBJ1-5	CASIRDSNQPQHF	TGTGCCAGCATAAGAGATAGCAATCAGCCCCAGCATTTT
.	.	TRBV20-1	TRBJ2-5	CSASQGTQETQYF	TGCAGTGCTAGTCAGGGGACTCAAGAGACCCAGTACTTC
.	many	TRBV11-2	TRBJ2-5	CASSLNNQETQYF	TGTGCCAGCAGCTTAAACAACCAAGAGACCCAGTACTTC
.	.	TRBV3-1	TRBJ2-2	CATTGSPGELFF	TGTGCCACCACCGGGAGTCCGGGGGAGCTGTTTTTT
.	.	TRBV5-1	TRBJ2-7	CASRYRTDASYEQYF	TGCGCCAGCAGGTATCGGACTGACGCCTCCTACGAGCAGTACTTC
TRBD1	many	TRBV6-2/TRBV6-3	TRBJ1-1	CASSSIRDRDKFRMDTEAFF	TGTGCCAGCAGTTCAATCCGGGACAGGGATAAATTTCGCATGGACACTGAAGCTTTCTTT
.	many	TRBV28	TRBJ2-5	CASSLDRRQETQYF	TGTGCCAGCAGCCTCGACAGACGACAAGAGACCCAGTACTTC
.	many	TRBV19	TRBJ1-2	CASSRTARDWVNYGYTF	TGTGCCAGTAGTAGGACAGCCCGAGATTGGGTTAACTATGGCTACACCTTC
.	few	TRBV15	TRBJ1-2	CATSRDGVYGYTF	TGTGCCACCAGCAGAGATGGGGTTTATGGCTACACCTTC
.	few	TRBV30	TRBJ2-4	CAWGSLAKNIQYF	TGTGCCTGGGGATCCCTAGCCAAAAACATTCAGTACTTC
TRBD1	few	TRBV30	TRBJ1-1	CAWAQGGDTEAFF	TGTGCCTGGGCACAGGGGGGAGACACTGAAGCTTTCTTT